Listed below are T cell receptor beta chains from one sample, sequenced in a study of blood T cell repertoires in COVID-19. TCRdb's copy holds only in-frame clones and misses some; the assay was immunoSEQ multiplex PCR. This sample has some 150,000 clones, with approximately 85% found just once. The sample was peripheral blood. The receptors were gathered from a woman aged 60 to 75 with COVID-19, enrolled during active disease. CDR3s include the opening cysteine and the closing phenylalanine or tryptophan. The D gene is left open where the match is weak. The size field is filled for only some rows; it gives once, few, many or a size class.

j_call v_call d_call clone_size cdr3_aa cdr3_nt
TRBJ1-2 TRBV7-3 TRBD1 . CASSQTGGEGYTF TGTGCCAGCAGCCAAACAGGGGGCGAAGGCTACACCTTC
TRBJ1-1 TRBV6-5 TRBD1 few CASPRNDRGLTEAFF TGTGCCAGCCCCCGAAACGACAGGGGGCTCACTGAAGCTTTCTTT
TRBJ1-5 TRBV19 . few CASTKRERDQPQHF TGTGCCAGTACCAAACGGGAAAGGGATCAGCCCCAGCATTTT
TRBJ1-3 TRBV21-1 . . CASNPRVGGNTIYF TGTGCCAGCAACCCGCGGGTGGGAGGAAACACCATATATTTT
TRBJ1-2 TRBV11-1 . . CASSTRGRTGYTF TGTGCCAGCAGCACACGGGGAAGGACTGGCTACACCTTC
TRBJ1-4 TRBV7-3 . . CASSRGSSEKLFF TGTGCCAGCAGCCGGGGTAGCAGTGAAAAACTGTTTTTT
TRBJ2-3 TRBV6-6 TRBD1 . CASSWDRIDTQYF TGTGCCAGCAGTTGGGACAGAATCGATACGCAGTATTTT
TRBJ1-2 TRBV10-3 . . CAISPTVANYGYTF TGTGCCATCAGCCCGACAGTCGCTAACTATGGCTACACCTTC
TRBJ2-5 TRBV3-1/TRBV3-2 . . CASSQRGPETQYF TGTGCCAGCAGCCAGCGGGGTCCAGAGACCCAGTACTTC
TRBJ1-1 TRBV19 . . CASSIVGGNTEAFF TGTGCCAGTAGTATAGTGGGGGGAAACACTGAAGCTTTCTTT
TRBJ1-3 TRBV2 . . CASSTGQAGNTIYF TGTGCCAGCAGTACGGGACAAGCTGGAAACACCATATATTTT
TRBJ1-1 TRBV27 TRBD1 . CASSQGQGWGDTEAFF TGTGCCAGCAGTCAGGGACAGGGTTGGGGGGACACTGAAGCTTTCTTT
TRBJ2-3 TRBV5-1 . once CASSLVASEGTDTQYF TGCGCCAGCAGCTTGGTGGCTAGCGAGGGCACAGATACGCAGTATTTT
TRBJ2-2 TRBV11-3 TRBD1 . CASSEMDRGSAGELFF TGTGCCAGCAGCGAGATGGACAGGGGATCCGCCGGGGAGCTGTTTTTT
TRBJ1-3 TRBV18 . . CASSPSDSSSGNTIYF TGTGCCAGCTCACCATCGGACAGTAGCTCTGGAAACACCATATATTTT
TRBJ2-5 TRBV30 . . CAWSSTGQETQYF TGTGCCTGGAGTTCTACGGGTCAAGAGACCCAGTACTTC
TRBJ1-2 TRBV4-2 . . CASSQDTGANYGYTF TGTGCCAGCAGCCAAGATACCGGGGCTAACTATGGCTACACCTTC
TRBJ2-2 TRBV19 TRBD2 . CASRVLAGHGGELFF TGTGCCAGTAGGGTCCTAGCGGGGCATGGCGGGGAGCTGTTTTTT
TRBJ2-3 TRBV7-2 . . CASSLDQTYTDTQYF TGTGCCAGCAGCTTAGACCAGACTTACACAGATACGCAGTATTTT
TRBJ1-5 TRBV6-5 . . CASSYSTGSNQPQHF TGTGCCAGCAGTTACTCGACAGGTAGCAATCAGCCCCAGCATTTT